The text below deals with one T cell receptor beta chain. No antigen is known for it. Sequenced by immunoSEQ multiplex PCR; TCRdb stores in-frame clones only, minus some. Of some 11,000 clones in the sample, around nine tenths are singletons; the top ten hold 4.5% to 6.5%. V gave up 4 bases and J gave up 4 bases, with 9 bases separating them. The germline CDR1 and CDR2 sequences are SNHLY and FYNNEI. This CDR3 region has 13 residues. Repertoires were sampled repeatedly during chemoradiotherapy. The data stem from a study of chemoradiotherapy in HPV16-positive cancers. Study-wide points: HPV-responsive T-cell expansion during chemoradiotherapy was linked to improved recurrence-free survival in HPV16-positive patients. During treatment, candidate HPV-specific clones and E7-related motifs expanded in tumor.

This clonotype originated in a human donor with HPV-associated anogenital cancer. The sample here was blood, taken from a patient who underwent chemoradiotherapy. This sequence joins TRBV2 and TRBJ2-3; D is ambiguous. CDR3 in amino acids: CASSVNYPDTQYF. The CDR3 nucleotides are TGTGCCAGCAGTGTCAACTACCCAGATACGCAGTATTTT.